Following are 15 T cell receptor beta chains from one sample sequenced in a study of T cells after yellow fever vaccination. Each CDR3 protein is one row after TCRdb ran MiXCR on the 5' RACE reads. Of approximately 510,000 distinct CDR3 sequences detected, roughly 22% appear once; the ten largest clones hold roughly a sixth. Source: PBMCs, taken approximately 20 days after the first yellow fever vaccination. Source of these receptors: a young man who received the YFV17D yellow fever vaccine.

This clonotype was seen a handful of times. The chain links TRBV10-3 to TRBJ1-1; 8 bases map to TRBD1. Trimming removed 6 bases from V and 4 bases from J; junction bases left unmatched: 10. Germline values: CDR1 ENHRY, CDR2 SYGVKD. The CDR3 length is 15 residues. The CDR3 is CAIRDSQGEGTEAFF. The CDR3 region has the DNA TGTGCCATCAGAGACTCACAGGGGGAAGGCACTGAAGCTTTCTTT.

The chain carries TRBV28 and TRBJ2-7; D not certain. Germline V gene sequence: CDR1 MDHEN, CDR2 SYDVKM. CDR3 length: 16 amino acids. Trimming shortened V by 6 bases and J by 2 bases, and 20 bases separated the two germline ends. The chain's CDR3 is CASSLPPGHGAYEQYF. Here the CDR3 DNA reads TGTGCCAGCAGCCTCCCCCCGGGTCATGGCGCCTACGAGCAGTACTTC. The whole variable domain, remainder taken from reference TRBV28 and TRBJ2-7, is DVKVTQSSRYLVKRTGEKVFLECVQDMDHENMFWYRQDPGLGLRLIYFSYDVKMKEKGDIPEGYSVSREKKERFSLILESASTNQTSMYLCASSLPPGHGAYEQYFGPGTRLTVT.

This clonotype has a count of ten or more. V and J are TRBV5-1 and TRBJ2-2, with 7 positions matching TRBD1. The CDR3 is 14 residues long. Losses at the gene ends were 4 bases for V and 3 bases for J; bases not matched to a gene: 3. Germline CDR1 is SGHRS and CDR2 is YFSETQ. The CDR3 DNA reads as TGCGCCAGCAGCACGACAGGGTACACCGGGGAGCTGTTTTTT. The encoded protein is CASSTTGYTGELFF.

The J gene is TRBJ1-2, the V gene TRBV6-2 or TRBV6-3; 9 nucleotides agree with TRBD1. CDR3 size: 14 residues. The V gene's germline CDR1 is MNHEY and CDR2 SVGEGT. V lost 7 bases, J lost 3 bases, and 6 bases stayed unmatched. The CDR3: CASNPTGGYYGYTF. The CDR3 bases are TGTGCCAGCAACCCGACAGGGGGGTACTATGGCTACACCTTC.

This clonotype was seen a few times. This rearrangement joins TRBV20-1 to TRBJ2-7; D remains ambiguous. The CDR3 extends over 14 amino acids. Germline assignment: CDR1 DFQATT and CDR2 SNEGSKA (reference sequence). The ends were cut back, 2 bases at V and 6 bases at J, with 17 bases in the middle. The CDR3 loop reads CSARLLSRMSEQYF. CDR3 sequence (DNA): TGCAGTGCTAGACTCCTATCAAGGATGAGCGAGCAGTACTTC.

This clonotype has just a few counts. This sequence joins TRBV11-2 and TRBJ2-5, with D unresolved. CDR3 length: 15 residues. Between the trimmed V and J ends, which lost 6 bases and 1 base, there was a span of 15 bases. In germline, CDR1 is SGHAT, CDR2 FQNNGV. The CDR3 reads CASSQSIGSQETQYF. As DNA, the CDR3 is TGTGCCAGCAGTCAAAGTATTGGTAGCCAAGAGACCCAGTACTTC.

The sample holds a few counts of this clonotype. CDR3 region: CASSLGEYTQYF. CDR3 in DNA: TGTGCCAGCAGCTTAGGAGAGTATACGCAGTATTTT. This chain links TRBV7-3 with TRBJ2-3; no definite D call. The CDR3 spans 12 residues. Germline V CDR1 and CDR2: SGHTA, FQGTGA. The V gene lost 2 bases and the J gene lost 7 bases, with 7 bases spanning the gap.

The chain couples TRBV29-1 to TRBJ2-2; D is unclear. The CDR3 is made up of 12 amino acids. Trimming pared 4 bases from V and 5 bases from J, leaving 8 bases between. CDR1 is SQVTM, CDR2 ANQGSEA, per germline. The CDR3 region is CSVAMGTGELFF. In nucleotides, the CDR3 is TGCAGCGTTGCTATGGGAACCGGGGAGCTGTTTTTT.

This clonotype was counted a few times. The rearrangement joins TRBV2 to TRBJ2-2; TRBD2 is a possible D gene (6 bases). V was trimmed by 7 bases and J by 0 bases, leaving 9 bases between them. The germline V gene encodes CDR1 SNHLY and CDR2 FYNNEI. The CDR3 sequence is 14 residues long. In nucleotides, the CDR3 is TGTGCCAGCAAGGCGGGGACGAACACCGGGGAGCTGTTTTTT. Translation: CASKAGTNTGELFF.

The sample holds many counts of this clonotype. V is TRBV7-6 and J is TRBJ2-2; TRBD1 or TRBD2 may be the D gene (6 bases each). Germline values: CDR1 SGHVS, CDR2 FNYEAQ. V lost 6 bases and J lost 1, with 18 bases in between. The CDR3 sequence is 17 residues long. CDR3 sequence reads: CASSLQGGRRNTGELFF. The CDR3, as DNA: TGTGCCAGCAGTCTTCAAGGGGGGCGAAGGAACACCGGGGAGCTGTTTTTT.

The V gene is TRBV29-1, the J gene TRBJ2-4; no clear D gene. V lost 6 bases and J 0 bases, leaving 6 bases between the germline ends. CDR3 length: 12 residues. CDR1 is SQVTM, CDR2 ANQGSEA, per germline. This chain's CDR3 is CSVRPAKNIQYF. In DNA form, the CDR3 reads TGCAGCGTAAGGCCAGCCAAAAACATTCAGTACTTC.

This sequence joins TRBV5-1 and TRBJ2-3; a weak D match, TRBD1 (5 bases). V was pared by 2 bases and J by 4 bases, with 8 bases between. This CDR3 is 13 amino acids long. CDR1 is SGHRS, CDR2 YFSETQ, per germline. The CDR3 sequence is CASSFDSSDTQYF. In DNA form, the CDR3 reads TGCGCCAGCAGCTTCGACAGTTCAGATACGCAGTATTTT.

In this sample, this clonotype turned up a few times. This sequence joins TRBV10-3 and TRBJ1-1; 9 bases are shared with TRBD1. Per germline, CDR1 ENHRY and CDR2 SYGVKD. This CDR3 is 14 amino acids long. The trim removed 9 bases at V and 0 bases at J, leaving 5 bases unmatched. The DNA for the CDR3 is TGTGCCATAGGACAGGGGACAATGAACACTGAAGCTTTCTTT. Encoded protein: CAIGQGTMNTEAFF.

This clonotype was detected only a few times. V usage is TRBV28 and J usage is TRBJ2-7; the match to TRBD2 covers 7 bases. The germline V gene encodes CDR1 MDHEN and CDR2 SYDVKM. J gave up 3 bases and V 3 bases, and 5 bases lay outside the gene matches. The CDR3 is made up of 14 amino acids. CDR3 residues: CASSFSGGFYEQYV. The CDR3 nucleotides are TGTGCCAGCAGTTTTTCGGGGGGTTTCTACGAGCAGTACGTC.

V usage is TRBV7-2 and J usage is TRBJ2-1, with D unresolved. Germline-derived CDR1 and CDR2 are SGHTA and FQGNSA. Trimming took off 1 base at V and 3 bases at J, with 10 bases between the two ends. There are 15 residues in the CDR3. The CDR3 DNA reads TGTGCCAGCAGCTTAGTTGCCAGGAACTACAATGAGCAGTTCTTC. Its protein product is CASSLVARNYNEQFF.